These 2 T cell receptor beta chains share one sample of origin, sequenced in a study of CD8 T cells in ankylosing spondylitis. Via MiXCR, TCRdb re-called the 5' RACE reads, giving one row per CDR3 protein. The sample contains roughly 240,000 distinct CDR3 sequences, 30% to 40% of which appear only once. Sequenced input: blood, either unsorted or a sorted T cell fraction (not recorded which). These TCRs come from a male donor with ankylosing spondylitis or in good health (not recorded which).

The chain uses TRBV28 and TRBJ2-7, with TRBD2 identical over 7 bases. Germline values: CDR1 MDHEN, CDR2 SYDVKM. J gave up 2 bases and V 4 bases, and 14 bases lay outside the gene matches. The CDR3 has 17 residues. The CDR3 coding sequence is TGTGCCAGCAGTTCAGCGGGATGGAGGCCGGAAACCTACGAGCAGTACTTC. This sequence encodes CASSSAGWRPETYEQYF. Filled out from reference TRBV28 and TRBJ2-7, the complete variable domain reads DVKVTQSSRYLVKRTGEKVFLECVQDMDHENMFWYRQDPGLGLRLIYFSYDVKMKEKGDIPEGYSVSREKKERFSLILESASTNQTSMYLCASSSAGWRPETYEQYFGPGTRLTVT.

This clonotype is categorized as medium-sized. The chain links TRBV20-1 to TRBJ1-5, with D hard to call. Germline V gene sequence: CDR1 DFQATT, CDR2 SNEGSKA (reference sequence). The CDR3 runs to 14 residues. Trimming cost V 5 bases and J 0 bases, with 11 bases left between them. CDR3 nucleotide sequence: TGCAGTGCTCGCCCACCACTTAGCAATCAGCCCCAGCATTTT. This sequence encodes CSARPPLSNQPQHF.